This TCR beta chain comes out of a study of blood T cell repertoires in COVID-19. About the research overall: Both acute and convalescent COVID-19 samples were obtained from the United States, Italy and Spain.

Looked up from germline, CDR1 is MNHNS and CDR2 is SASEGT. Unmatched junction bases numbered 6, after V lost 3 bases and J lost 0 bases. The CDR3 is 17 amino acids. The data were produced by immunoSEQ multiplex PCR, yet TCRdb's version contains in-frame clones alone and is incomplete. The sample contains 55,000 to 60,000 clones, approximately 81% of which appear only once. V and J are TRBV6-1 and TRBJ2-4; 9 positions match TRBD2. The sequencing sample was made of peripheral blood. The clonotype originates from a man in his forties with active COVID-19. The CDR3 sequence: CASSDRLAALAKNIQYF. The CDR3 DNA follows: TGTGCCAGCAGTGATCGACTAGCGGCCTTAGCCAAAAACATTCAGTACTTC.